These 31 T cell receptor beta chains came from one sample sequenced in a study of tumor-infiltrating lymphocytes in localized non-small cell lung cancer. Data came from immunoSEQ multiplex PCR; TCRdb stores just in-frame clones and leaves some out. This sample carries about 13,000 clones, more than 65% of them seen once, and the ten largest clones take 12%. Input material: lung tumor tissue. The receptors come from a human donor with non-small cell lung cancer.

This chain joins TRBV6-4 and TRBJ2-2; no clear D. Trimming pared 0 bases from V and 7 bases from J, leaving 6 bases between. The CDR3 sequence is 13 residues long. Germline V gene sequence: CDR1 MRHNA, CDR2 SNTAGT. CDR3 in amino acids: CASSDSTIGELFF. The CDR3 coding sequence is TGTGCCAGCAGTGACTCAACGATCGGGGAGCTGTTTTTT.

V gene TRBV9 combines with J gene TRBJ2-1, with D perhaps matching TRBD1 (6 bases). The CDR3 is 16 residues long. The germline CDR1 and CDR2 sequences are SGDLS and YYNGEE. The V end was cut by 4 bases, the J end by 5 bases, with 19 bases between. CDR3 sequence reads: CASSTRNRDVDNEQFF. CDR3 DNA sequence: TGTGCCAGCAGCACACGAAACAGGGATGTCGACAATGAGCAGTTCTTC.

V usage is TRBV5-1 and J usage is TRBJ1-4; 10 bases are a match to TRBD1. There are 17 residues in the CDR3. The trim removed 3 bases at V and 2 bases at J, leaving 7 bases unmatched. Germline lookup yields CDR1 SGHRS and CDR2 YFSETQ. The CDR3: CASSWGTGVATNEKLFF. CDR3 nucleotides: TGCGCCAGCAGCTGGGGGACAGGGGTTGCCACTAATGAAAAACTGTTTTTT.

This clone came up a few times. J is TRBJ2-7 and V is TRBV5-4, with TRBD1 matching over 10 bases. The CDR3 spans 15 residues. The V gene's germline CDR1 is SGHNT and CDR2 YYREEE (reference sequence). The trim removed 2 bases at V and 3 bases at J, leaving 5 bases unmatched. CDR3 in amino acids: CASSFGTGAFYEQYF. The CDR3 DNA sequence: TGTGCCAGCAGCTTCGGGACAGGGGCTTTCTACGAGCAGTACTTC.

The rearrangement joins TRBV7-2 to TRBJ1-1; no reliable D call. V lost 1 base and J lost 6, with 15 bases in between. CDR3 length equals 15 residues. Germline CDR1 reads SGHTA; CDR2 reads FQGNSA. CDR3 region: CASSLDGWGNAEAFF. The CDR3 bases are TGTGCCAGCAGCTTAGATGGCTGGGGAAACGCTGAAGCTTTCTTT.

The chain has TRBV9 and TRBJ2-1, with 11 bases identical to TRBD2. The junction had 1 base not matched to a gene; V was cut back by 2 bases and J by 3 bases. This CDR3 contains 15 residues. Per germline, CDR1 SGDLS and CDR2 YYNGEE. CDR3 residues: CASSVTSGSYNEQFF. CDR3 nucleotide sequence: TGTGCCAGCAGCGTCACTAGCGGGAGCTACAATGAGCAGTTCTTC.

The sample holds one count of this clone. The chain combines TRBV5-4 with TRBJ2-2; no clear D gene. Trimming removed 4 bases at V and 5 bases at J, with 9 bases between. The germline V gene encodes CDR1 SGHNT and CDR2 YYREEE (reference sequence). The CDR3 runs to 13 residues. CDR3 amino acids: CASSRPPTGELFF. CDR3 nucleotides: TGTGCCAGCAGCCGACCCCCGACCGGGGAGCTGTTTTTT.

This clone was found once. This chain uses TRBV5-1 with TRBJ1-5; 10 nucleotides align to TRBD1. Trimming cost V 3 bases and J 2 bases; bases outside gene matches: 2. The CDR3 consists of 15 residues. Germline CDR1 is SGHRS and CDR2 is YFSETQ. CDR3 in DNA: TGCGCCAGCAGCTCCGGGACAGGGGGCAATCAGCCCCAGCATTTT. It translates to CASSSGTGGNQPQHF.

CDR3 nucleotide sequence: TGTGCCTGGAGTGCCGGGACAGGATCCTACTATGGCTACACCTTC. This codes for CAWSAGTGSYYGYTF. The V gene is TRBV30, the J gene TRBJ1-2, with TRBD1 matching 8 bases. In germline, CDR1 is GTSNPN, CDR2 SVGIG (reference sequence). V lost 1 base and J lost 3; bases outside the gene matches: 7. The CDR3 extends over 15 amino acids.

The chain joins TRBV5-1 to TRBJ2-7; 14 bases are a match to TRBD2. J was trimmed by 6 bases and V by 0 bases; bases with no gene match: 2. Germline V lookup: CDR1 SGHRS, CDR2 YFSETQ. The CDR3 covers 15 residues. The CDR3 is CASSLGGLAGGEQYF. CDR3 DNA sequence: TGCGCCAGCAGCTTGGGCGGACTAGCGGGGGGCGAGCAGTACTTC. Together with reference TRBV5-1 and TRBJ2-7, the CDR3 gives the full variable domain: KAGVTQTPRYLIKTRGQQVTLSCSPISGHRSVSWYQQTPGQGLQFLFEYFSETQRNKGNFPGRFSGRQFSNSRSEMNVSTLELGDSALYLCASSLGGLAGGEQYFGPGTRLTVT.

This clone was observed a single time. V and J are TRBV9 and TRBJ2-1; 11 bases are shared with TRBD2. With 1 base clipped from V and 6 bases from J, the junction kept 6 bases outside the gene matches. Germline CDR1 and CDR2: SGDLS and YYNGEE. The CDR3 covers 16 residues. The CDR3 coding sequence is TGTGCCAGCAGCGTACAGACTAGCGGGATCCTCAATGAGCAGTTCTTC. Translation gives CASSVQTSGILNEQFF.

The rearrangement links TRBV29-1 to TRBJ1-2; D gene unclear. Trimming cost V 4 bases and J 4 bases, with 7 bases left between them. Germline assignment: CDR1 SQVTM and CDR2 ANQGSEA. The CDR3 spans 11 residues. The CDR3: CSVVLVYGYTF. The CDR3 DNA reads TGCAGCGTTGTATTGGTCTATGGCTACACCTTC.

CDR3 nucleotide sequence: TGTGCCAGCAGCTCCTGGGGAAAGGTCTCGTACGAGCAGTACTTC. Translated, it gives CASSSWGKVSYEQYF. The gene calls are TRBV7-9 and TRBJ2-7; D gene ambiguous. Germline assignment: CDR1 SEHNR and CDR2 FQNEAQ (reference sequence). V lost 4 bases, J lost 4 bases, and 17 bases lay in between. The CDR3 runs 15 residues.

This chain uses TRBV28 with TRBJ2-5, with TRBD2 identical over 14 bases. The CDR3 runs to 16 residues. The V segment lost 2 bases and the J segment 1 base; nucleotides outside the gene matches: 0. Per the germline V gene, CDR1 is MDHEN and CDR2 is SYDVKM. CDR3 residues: CASSLGLAGGQETQYF. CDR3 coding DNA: TGTGCCAGCAGTTTAGGACTAGCGGGAGGCCAAGAGACCCAGTACTTC. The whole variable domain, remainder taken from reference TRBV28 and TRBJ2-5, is DVKVTQSSRYLVKRTGEKVFLECVQDMDHENMFWYRQDPGLGLRLIYFSYDVKMKEKGDIPEGYSVSREKKERFSLILESASTNQTSMYLCASSLGLAGGQETQYFGPGTRLLVL.

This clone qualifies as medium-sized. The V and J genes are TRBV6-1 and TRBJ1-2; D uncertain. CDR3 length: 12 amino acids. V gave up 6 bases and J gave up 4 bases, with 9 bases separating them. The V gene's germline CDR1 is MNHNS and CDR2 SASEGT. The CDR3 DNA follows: TGTGCCAGCAGGGTTGGCGGCTATGGCTACACCTTC. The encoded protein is CASRVGGYGYTF.

CDR3 nucleotides: TGCGCCAGCAGCCCGGCCGGGACACGGACCAATGAGCAGTTCTTC. Residues: CASSPAGTRTNEQFF. J is TRBJ2-1 and V is TRBV5-1; a weak D match, TRBD1 (6 bases). CDR1 is SGHRS and CDR2 is YFSETQ in the germline V gene. Trimming stripped 4 bases from V and 6 bases from J, with 17 bases between. CDR3 size: 15 residues. Looking up the rest from reference TRBV5-1 and TRBJ2-1 gives the full variable domain: KAGVTQTPRYLIKTRGQQVTLSCSPISGHRSVSWYQQTPGQGLQFLFEYFSETQRNKGNFPGRFSGRQFSNSRSEMNVSTLELGDSALYLCASSPAGTRTNEQFFGPGTRLTVL.

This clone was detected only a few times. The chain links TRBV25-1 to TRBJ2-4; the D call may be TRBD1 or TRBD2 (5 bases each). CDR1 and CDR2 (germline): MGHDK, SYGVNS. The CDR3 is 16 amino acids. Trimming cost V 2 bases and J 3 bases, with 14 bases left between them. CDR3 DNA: TGTGCCAGCAGTGAAGGGGGAAGTAGGGTCAAAAACATTCAGTACTTC. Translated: CASSEGGSRVKNIQYF.

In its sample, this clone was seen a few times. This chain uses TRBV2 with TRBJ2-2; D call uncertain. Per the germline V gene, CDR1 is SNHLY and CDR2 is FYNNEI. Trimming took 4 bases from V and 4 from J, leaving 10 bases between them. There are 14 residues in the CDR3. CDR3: CASSAVRATGELFF. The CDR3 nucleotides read TGTGCCAGCAGTGCGGTTAGGGCCACCGGGGAGCTGTTTTTT.

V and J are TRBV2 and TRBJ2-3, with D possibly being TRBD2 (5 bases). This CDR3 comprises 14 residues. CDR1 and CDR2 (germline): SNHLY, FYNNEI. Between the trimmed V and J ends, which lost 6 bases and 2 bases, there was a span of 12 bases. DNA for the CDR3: TGTGCCAGCAGAGAGGACGGGATCACAGATACGCAGTATTTT. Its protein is CASREDGITDTQYF.

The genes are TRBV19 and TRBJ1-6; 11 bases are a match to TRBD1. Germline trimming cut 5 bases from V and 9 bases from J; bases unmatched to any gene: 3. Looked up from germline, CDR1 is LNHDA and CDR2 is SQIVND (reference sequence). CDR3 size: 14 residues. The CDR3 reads CASSGTGGFSPLHF. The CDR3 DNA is TGTGCCAGTAGTGGGACAGGGGGGTTTTCACCCCTCCACTTT.

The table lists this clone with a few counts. The CDR3 loop reads CASSLHGLTSYEQYF. CDR3 nucleotides: TGTGCCAGCAGCCTCCACGGACTTACCTCCTACGAGCAGTACTTC. The rearrangement joins TRBV11-2 to TRBJ2-7, with D possibly matching TRBD2 (5 bases). This CDR3 spans 15 amino acids. The V gene's germline CDR1 is SGHAT and CDR2 FQNNGV. Trimming removed 5 bases from V and 0 bases from J, with 14 bases in between.

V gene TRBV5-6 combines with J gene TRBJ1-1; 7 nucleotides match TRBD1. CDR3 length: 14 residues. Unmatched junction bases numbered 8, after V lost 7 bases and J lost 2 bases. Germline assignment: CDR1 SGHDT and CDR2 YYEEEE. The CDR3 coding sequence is TGTGCCAGCGGCTCGGGACAGTCAAACACTGAAGCTTTCTTT. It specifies CASGSGQSNTEAFF. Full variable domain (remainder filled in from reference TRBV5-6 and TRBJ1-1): DAGVTQSPTHLIKTRGQQVTLRCSPKSGHDTVSWYQQALGQGPQFIFQYYEEEERQRGNFPDRFSGHQFPNYSSELNVNALLLGDSALYLCASGSGQSNTEAFFGQGTRLTVV.

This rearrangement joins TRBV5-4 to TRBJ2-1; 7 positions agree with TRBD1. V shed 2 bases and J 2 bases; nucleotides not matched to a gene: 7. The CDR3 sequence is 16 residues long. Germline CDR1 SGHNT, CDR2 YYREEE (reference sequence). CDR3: CASSFTGVGPYNEQFF. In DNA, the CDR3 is TGTGCCAGCAGCTTCACAGGGGTTGGTCCCTACAATGAGCAGTTCTTC.

Written as DNA, the CDR3 is TGCGCCAGCAGCTCCCAACCGGGACAACTGAACACTGAAGCTTTCTTT. Amino acid sequence: CASSSQPGQLNTEAFF. The J gene is TRBJ1-1, the V gene TRBV5-1, with D maybe TRBD1 (6 bases). V dropped 3 bases and J dropped 0 bases, with 15 bases sitting between them. This CDR3 is 16 amino acids long. The V gene's germline CDR1 is SGHRS and CDR2 YFSETQ.

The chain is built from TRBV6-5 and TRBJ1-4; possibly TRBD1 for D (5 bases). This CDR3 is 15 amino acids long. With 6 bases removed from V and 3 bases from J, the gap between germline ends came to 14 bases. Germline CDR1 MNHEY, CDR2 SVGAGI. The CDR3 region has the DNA TGTGCCAGCAGGGAGCCAAGGGACCCTAATGAAAAACTGTTTTTT. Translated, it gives CASREPRDPNEKLFF.

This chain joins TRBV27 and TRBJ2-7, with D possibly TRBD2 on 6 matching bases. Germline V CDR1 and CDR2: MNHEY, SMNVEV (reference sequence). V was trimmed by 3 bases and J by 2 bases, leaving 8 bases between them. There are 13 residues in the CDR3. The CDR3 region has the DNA TGTGCCAGCAGTTTCGGGAGAGCCTACGAGCAGTACTTC. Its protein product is CASSFGRAYEQYF.

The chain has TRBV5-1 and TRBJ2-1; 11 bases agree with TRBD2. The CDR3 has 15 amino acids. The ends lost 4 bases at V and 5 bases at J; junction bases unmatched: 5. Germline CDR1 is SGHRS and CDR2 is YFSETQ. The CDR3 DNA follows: TGCGCCAGCAGCATAGGACTAGCGGGCGACAATGAGCAGTTCTTC. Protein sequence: CASSIGLAGDNEQFF. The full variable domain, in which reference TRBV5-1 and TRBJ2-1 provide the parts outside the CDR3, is KAGVTQTPRYLIKTRGQQVTLSCSPISGHRSVSWYQQTPGQGLQFLFEYFSETQRNKGNFPGRFSGRQFSNSRSEMNVSTLELGDSALYLCASSIGLAGDNEQFFGPGTRLTVL.

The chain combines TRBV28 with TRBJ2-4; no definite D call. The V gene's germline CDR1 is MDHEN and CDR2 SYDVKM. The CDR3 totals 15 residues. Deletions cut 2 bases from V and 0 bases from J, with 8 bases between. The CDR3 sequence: CASSLTGLAKNIQYF. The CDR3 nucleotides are TGTGCCAGCAGTTTAACGGGCCTAGCCAAAAACATTCAGTACTTC.

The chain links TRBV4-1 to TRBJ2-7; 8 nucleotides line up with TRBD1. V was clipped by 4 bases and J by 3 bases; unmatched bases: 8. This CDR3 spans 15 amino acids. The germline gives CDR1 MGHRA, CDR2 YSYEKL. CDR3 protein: CASSRDRGGYYEQYF. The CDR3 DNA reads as TGCGCCAGCAGCCGCGACAGGGGTGGTTACTACGAGCAGTACTTC.

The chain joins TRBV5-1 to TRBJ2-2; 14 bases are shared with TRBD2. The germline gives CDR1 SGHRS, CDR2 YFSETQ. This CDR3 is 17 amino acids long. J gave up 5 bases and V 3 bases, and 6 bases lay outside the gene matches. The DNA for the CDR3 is TGCGCCAGCAGCTCCCTGACTAGCGGGAGGGGAACCGGGGAGCTGTTTTTT. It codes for CASSSLTSGRGTGELFF.

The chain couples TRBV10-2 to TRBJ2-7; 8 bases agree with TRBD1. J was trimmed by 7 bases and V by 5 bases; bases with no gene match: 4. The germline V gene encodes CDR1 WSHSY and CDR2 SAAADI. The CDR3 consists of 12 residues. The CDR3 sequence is CASSSRGQEQYF. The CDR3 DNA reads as TGCGCCAGCAGTTCCAGGGGGCAGGAGCAGTACTTC.